This TCR beta chain is drawn from a study of T cells of healthy individuals. Unmatched junction bases numbered 6, after V lost 0 bases and J lost 6 bases. The CDR3 has 14 residues. Germline V lookup: CDR1 DFQATT, CDR2 SNEGSKA (reference sequence). TCRdb passed the 5' RACE reads through MiXCR, listing each CDR3 protein once. The data hold 40,000 to 45,000 distinct CDR3 sequences, with approximately 4.9% observed a single time. This clonotype has just a few counts. The chain carries TRBV20-1 and TRBJ1-2, with TRBD1 identical over 8 bases. The TCR was taken from a human donor in good health. The CDR3 bases are TGCAGTGCTAGAGATCCCCGGGACAGGAATGGCTACACCTTC. Its translation is CSARDPRDRNGYTF.